Listed below are T cell receptor beta chains from one sample, sequenced in a study of T cell responses to AZD1222 COVID-19 vaccine. The assay was immunoSEQ multiplex PCR, and TCRdb's table has in-frame clones only and misses some. This table holds 95,000 to 100,000 clones, approximately 91% found once. Here the sequenced sample was peripheral blood, taken 28 days after the second AZD1222 dose. Source of these receptors: an adult who received the AZD1222 COVID-19 vaccine. Both conserved end residues are part of each CDR3. D genes are given only for firm matches. Not all rows give a size; the values are once, few, many and, for expanded clones, a class.

j_call	cdr3_length	d_call	clone_size	v_call	cdr3_nt	cdr3_aa
TRBJ2-2	16	.	.	TRBV6-2/TRBV6-3	TGTGCCAGCAGTTGGGCTAGCGTCGCGAACACCGGGGAGCTGTTTTTT	CASSWASVANTGELFF
TRBJ1-1	14	.	.	TRBV18	TGTGCCAGCTCACTACAGACAGAGAACACTGAAGCTTTCTTT	CASSLQTENTEAFF
TRBJ1-5	15	.	.	TRBV19	TGTGCCAGTAGTAGAAGGGTCCAGGGCAATCAGCCCCAGCATTTT	CASSRRVQGNQPQHF
TRBJ2-7	16	.	.	TRBV7-6	TGTGCCAGCAGCTTAGCCTCAGCGGAGAGCTCCTACGAGCAGTACTTC	CASSLASAESSYEQYF
TRBJ2-1	14	TRBD1	few	TRBV5-1	TGCGCCAGCAGCTCACAGGGGTCCTACAATGAGCAGTTCTTC	CASSSQGSYNEQFF
TRBJ2-7	13	.	.	TRBV6-5	TGTGCCAGCACACCCCTCGCGGACTACGAGCAGTACTTC	CASTPLADYEQYF
TRBJ1-1	15	.	.	TRBV27	TGTGCCAGCAGGTATAACGGGGAAGGTGGCACTGAAGCTTTCTTT	CASRYNGEGGTEAFF
TRBJ1-4	16	TRBD1	few	TRBV27	TGTGCCAGCAGTTTATCGACGGACAGGGTTCGTGAAAAACTGTTTTTT	CASSLSTDRVREKLFF
TRBJ2-7	16	.	.	TRBV7-3	TGTGCCAGCAGCCCCCGTTCGGTGCGGGATTGGCACGAGCAGTACTTC	CASSPRSVRDWHEQYF
TRBJ1-1	14	.	.	TRBV6-5	TGTGCCAGCATCCCCCGGGGGAGCGGCACTGAAGCTTTCTTT	CASIPRGSGTEAFF
TRBJ2-1	14	.	.	TRBV29-1	TGCAGCGTTGAAGCGGGGGGCAACTACAATGAGCAGTTCTTC	CSVEAGGNYNEQFF